This T cell receptor (beta chain) is from a study of beta chain features in type 1 diabetes. The study, taken as a whole, reports: Sequencing used cDNA, and cells with high TCR expression could therefore be over-represented. The study found moderately but significantly shorter TCRB CDR3s in all four CD4+ subsets of Type 1 diabetes patients.

Expressed TCRB transcripts got sequenced, as all isolated RNA was reverse transcribed. The table came from immunoSEQ multiplex PCR; TCRdb's copy has only in-frame clones and leaves some out. There are around 250,000 clones in the sample; roughly an eighth occur only once, and under 0.02% lies in the top ten. Germline CDR1 MNHNS, CDR2 SASEGT. CDR3 size: 15 residues. Trimming stripped 4 bases from V and 1 base from J, with 13 bases between. The table lists this clone with a few counts. Its cognate antigen is unknown. The rearrangement joins TRBV6-1 to TRBJ2-5; weak D call: TRBD2 (6 bases). The sequence derives from a man aged 25 to 40 with type 1 diabetes. The specimen sequenced was naive CD4+ T cells from blood. CDR3 sequence (DNA): TGTGCCAGCAGTGCCCAGTCGGGAGCCCAAGAGACCCAGTACTTC. It yields the protein CASSAQSGAQETQYF.